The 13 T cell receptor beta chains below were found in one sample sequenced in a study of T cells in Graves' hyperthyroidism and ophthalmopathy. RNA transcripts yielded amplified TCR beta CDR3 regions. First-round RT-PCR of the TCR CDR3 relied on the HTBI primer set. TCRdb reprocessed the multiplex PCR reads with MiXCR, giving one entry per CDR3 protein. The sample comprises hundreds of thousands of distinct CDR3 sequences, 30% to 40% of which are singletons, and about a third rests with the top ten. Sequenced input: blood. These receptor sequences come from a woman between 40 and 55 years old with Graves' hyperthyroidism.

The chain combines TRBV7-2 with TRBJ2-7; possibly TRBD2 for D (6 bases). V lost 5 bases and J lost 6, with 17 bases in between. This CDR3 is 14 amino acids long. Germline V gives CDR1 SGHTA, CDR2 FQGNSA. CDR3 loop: CASSIPGYGGEQYF. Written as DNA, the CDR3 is TGTGCCAGCAGCATCCCCGGGTACGGGGGCGAGCAGTACTTC.

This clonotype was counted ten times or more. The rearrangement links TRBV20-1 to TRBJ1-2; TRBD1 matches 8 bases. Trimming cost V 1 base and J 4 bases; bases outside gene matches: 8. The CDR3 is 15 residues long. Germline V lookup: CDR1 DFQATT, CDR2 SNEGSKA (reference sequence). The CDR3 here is CSARGAGQGGYGYTF. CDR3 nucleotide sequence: TGCAGTGCTAGAGGCGCTGGACAGGGAGGCTATGGCTACACCTTC.

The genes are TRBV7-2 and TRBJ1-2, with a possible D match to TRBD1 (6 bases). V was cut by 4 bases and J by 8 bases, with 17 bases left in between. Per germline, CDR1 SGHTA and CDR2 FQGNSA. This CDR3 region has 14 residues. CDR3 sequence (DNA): TGTGCCAGCAGCTCGCAAGGGGGTGAGAGAGGCTACACCTTC. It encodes CASSSQGGERGYTF.

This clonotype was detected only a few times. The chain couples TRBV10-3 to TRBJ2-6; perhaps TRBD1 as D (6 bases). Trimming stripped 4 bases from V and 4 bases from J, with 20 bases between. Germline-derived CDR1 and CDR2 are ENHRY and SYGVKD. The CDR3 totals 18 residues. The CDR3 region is CAISVGAQVRMGANVLTF. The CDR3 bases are TGTGCCATCAGTGTGGGGGCGCAGGTTCGGATGGGGGCCAACGTCCTGACTTTC.

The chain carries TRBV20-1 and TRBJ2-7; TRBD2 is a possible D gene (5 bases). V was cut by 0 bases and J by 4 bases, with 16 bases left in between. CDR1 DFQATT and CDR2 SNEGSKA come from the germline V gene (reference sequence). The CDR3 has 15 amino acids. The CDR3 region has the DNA TGCAGTGCTAGAGATATCGGCGGGCCACTTTACGAGCAGTACTTC. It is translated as CSARDIGGPLYEQYF.

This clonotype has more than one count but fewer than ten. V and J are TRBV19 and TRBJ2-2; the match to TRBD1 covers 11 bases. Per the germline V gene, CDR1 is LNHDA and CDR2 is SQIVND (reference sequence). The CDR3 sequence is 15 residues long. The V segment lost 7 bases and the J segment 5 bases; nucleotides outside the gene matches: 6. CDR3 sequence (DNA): TGTGCCAGTACGCCAGGGACAGGGGGAACCGGGGAGCTGTTTTTT. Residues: CASTPGTGGTGELFF. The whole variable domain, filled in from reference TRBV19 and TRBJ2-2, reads DGGITQSPKYLFRKEGQNVTLSCEQNLNHDAMYWYRQDPGQGLRLIYYSQIVNDFQKGDIAEGYSVSREKKESFPLTVTSAQKNPTAFYLCASTPGTGGTGELFFGEGSRLTVL.

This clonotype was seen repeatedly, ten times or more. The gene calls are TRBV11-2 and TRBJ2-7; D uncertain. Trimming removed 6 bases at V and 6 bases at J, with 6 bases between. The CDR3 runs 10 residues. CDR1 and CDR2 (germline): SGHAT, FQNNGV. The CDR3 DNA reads TGTGCCAGCAGTTTCTTCGAGCAGTACTTC. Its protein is CASSFFEQYF.

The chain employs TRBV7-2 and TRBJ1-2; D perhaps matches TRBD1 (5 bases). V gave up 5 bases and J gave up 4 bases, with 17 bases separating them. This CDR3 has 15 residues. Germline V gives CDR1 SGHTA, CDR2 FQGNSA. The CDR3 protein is CASSPGANLIYGYTF. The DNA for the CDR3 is TGTGCCAGCAGCCCCGGGGCCAACTTAATCTATGGCTACACCTTC.

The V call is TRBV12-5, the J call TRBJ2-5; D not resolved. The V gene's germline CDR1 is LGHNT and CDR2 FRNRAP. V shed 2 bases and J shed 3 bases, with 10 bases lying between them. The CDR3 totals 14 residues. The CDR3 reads CASGLRSGKETQYF. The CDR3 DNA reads TGTGCTAGTGGTTTGCGTTCTGGAAAAGAGACCCAGTACTTC.

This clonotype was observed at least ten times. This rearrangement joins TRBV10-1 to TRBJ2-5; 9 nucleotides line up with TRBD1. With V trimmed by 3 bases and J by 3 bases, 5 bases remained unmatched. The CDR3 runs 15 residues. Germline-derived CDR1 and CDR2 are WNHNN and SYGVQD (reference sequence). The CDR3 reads CASSDSGQGEETQYF. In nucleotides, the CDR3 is TGCGCCAGCAGTGATTCGGGACAGGGAGAAGAGACCCAGTACTTC.

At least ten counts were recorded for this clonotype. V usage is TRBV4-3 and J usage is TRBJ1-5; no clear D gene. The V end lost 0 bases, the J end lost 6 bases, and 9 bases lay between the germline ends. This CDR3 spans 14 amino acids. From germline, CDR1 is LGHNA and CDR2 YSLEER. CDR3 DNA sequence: TGCGCCAGCAGCCAAGACAGAGGTGGTCAGCCCCAGCATTTT. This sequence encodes CASSQDRGGQPQHF.

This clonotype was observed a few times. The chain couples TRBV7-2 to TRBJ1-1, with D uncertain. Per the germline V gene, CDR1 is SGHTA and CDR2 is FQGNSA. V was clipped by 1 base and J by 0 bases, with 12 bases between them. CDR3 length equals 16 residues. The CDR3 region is CASSLDLGPVNTEAFF. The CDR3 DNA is TGTGCCAGCAGCTTAGATCTCGGGCCGGTGAACACTGAAGCTTTCTTT.

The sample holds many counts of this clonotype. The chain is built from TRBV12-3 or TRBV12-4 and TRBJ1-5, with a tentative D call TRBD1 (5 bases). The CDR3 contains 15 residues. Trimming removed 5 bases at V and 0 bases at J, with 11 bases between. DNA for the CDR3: TGTGCCAGCAGTCCGGGGACCGTTAGCAATCAGCCCCAGCATTTT. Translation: CASSPGTVSNQPQHF.